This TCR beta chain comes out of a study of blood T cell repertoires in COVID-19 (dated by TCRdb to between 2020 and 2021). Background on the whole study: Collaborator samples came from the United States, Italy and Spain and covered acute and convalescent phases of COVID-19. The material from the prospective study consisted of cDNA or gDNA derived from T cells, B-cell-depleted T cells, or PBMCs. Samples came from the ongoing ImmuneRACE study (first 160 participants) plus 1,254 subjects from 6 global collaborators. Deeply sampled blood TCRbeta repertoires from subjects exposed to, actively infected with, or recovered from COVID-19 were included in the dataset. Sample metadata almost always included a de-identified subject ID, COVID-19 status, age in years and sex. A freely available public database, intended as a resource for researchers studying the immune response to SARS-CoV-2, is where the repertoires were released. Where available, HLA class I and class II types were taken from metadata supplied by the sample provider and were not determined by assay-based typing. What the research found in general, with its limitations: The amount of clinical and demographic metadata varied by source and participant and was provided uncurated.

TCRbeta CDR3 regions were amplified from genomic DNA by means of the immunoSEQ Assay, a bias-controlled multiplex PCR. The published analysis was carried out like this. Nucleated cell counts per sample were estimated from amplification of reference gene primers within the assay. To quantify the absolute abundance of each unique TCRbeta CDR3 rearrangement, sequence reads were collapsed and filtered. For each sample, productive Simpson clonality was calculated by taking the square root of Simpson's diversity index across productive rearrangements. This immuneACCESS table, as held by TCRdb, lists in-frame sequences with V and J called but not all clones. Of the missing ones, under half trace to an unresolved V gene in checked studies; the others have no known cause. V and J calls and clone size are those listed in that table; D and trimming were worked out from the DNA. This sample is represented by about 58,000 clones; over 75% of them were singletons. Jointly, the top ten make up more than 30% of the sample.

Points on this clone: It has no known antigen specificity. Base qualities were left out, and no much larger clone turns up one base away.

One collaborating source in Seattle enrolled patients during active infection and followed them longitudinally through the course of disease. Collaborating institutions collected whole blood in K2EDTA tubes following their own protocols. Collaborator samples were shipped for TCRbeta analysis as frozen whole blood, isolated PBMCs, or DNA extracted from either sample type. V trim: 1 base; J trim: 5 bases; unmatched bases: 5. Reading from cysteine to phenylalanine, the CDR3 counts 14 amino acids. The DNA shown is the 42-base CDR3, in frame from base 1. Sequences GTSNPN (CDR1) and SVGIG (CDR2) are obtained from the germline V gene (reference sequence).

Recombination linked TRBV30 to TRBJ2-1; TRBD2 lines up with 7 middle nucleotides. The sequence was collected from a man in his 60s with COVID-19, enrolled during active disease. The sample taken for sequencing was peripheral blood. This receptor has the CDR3 CAWSELAPNNEQFF. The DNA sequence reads TGTGCCTGGAGTGAACTAGCGCCGAACAATGAGCAGTTCTTC.